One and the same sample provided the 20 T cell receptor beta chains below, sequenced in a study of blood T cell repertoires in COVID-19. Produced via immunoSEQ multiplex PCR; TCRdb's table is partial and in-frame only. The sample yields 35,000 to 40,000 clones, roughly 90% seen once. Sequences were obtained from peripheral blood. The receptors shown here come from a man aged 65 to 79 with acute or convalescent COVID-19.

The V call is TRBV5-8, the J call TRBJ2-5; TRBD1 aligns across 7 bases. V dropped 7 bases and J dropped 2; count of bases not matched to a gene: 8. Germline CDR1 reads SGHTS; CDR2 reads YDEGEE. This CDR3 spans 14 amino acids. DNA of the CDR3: TGTGCCAGCGGCAGAGGGGGCTATCAAGAGACCCAGTACTTC. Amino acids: CASGRGGYQETQYF.

CDR3 region: CASSLAEYTDTQYF. In DNA form, the CDR3 reads TGTGCCAGCAGTCTAGCGGAGTACACAGATACGCAGTATTTT. This sequence joins TRBV6-5 and TRBJ2-3, with TRBD2 identical over 7 bases. Trimming at V came to 5 bases and at J to 2 bases, leaving 4 bases not matched to a gene. Per germline, CDR1 MNHEY and CDR2 SVGAGI. The CDR3 is made up of 14 amino acids.

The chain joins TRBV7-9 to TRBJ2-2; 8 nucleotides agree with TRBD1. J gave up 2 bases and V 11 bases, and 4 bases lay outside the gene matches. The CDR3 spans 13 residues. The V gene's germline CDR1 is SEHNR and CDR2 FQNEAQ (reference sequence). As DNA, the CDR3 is TGTGCCTTCGGACAGGGAAACACCGGGGAGCTGTTTTTT. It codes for CAFGQGNTGELFF.

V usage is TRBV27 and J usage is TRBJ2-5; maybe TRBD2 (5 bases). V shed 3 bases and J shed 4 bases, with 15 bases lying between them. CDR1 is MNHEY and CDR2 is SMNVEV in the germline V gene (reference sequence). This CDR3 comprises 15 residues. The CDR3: CASSLVREIGETQYF. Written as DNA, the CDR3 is TGTGCCAGCAGTTTGGTGAGGGAAATCGGAGAGACCCAGTACTTC.

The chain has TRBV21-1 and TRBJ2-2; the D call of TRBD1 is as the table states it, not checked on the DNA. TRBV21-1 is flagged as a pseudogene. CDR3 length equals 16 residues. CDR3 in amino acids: CASSKGSRGRSWELFF. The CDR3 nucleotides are TGTGCCAGCAGCAAAGGATCGAGGGGGCGATCTTGGGAGCTGTTTTTT.

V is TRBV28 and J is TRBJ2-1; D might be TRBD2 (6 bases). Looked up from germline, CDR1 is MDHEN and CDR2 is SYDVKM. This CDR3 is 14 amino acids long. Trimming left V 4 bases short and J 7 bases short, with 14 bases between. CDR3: CASSSGVALNEQFF. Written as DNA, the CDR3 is TGTGCCAGCAGTTCGGGAGTAGCGCTTAATGAGCAGTTCTTC. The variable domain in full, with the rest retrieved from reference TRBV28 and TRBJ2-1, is DVKVTQSSRYLVKRTGEKVFLECVQDMDHENMFWYRQDPGLGLRLIYFSYDVKMKEKGDIPEGYSVSREKKERFSLILESASTNQTSMYLCASSSGVALNEQFFGPGTRLTVL.

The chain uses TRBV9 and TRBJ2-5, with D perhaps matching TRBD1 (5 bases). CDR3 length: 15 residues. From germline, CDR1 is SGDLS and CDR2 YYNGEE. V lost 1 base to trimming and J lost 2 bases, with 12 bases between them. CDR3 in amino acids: CASSVTGEVQETQYF. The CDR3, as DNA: TGTGCCAGCAGCGTAACAGGAGAGGTGCAAGAGACCCAGTACTTC.

The CDR3 is CASSYSPTSSYEQYF. In DNA, the CDR3 is TGTGCCAGCAGTTACTCCCCGACTAGCTCCTACGAGCAGTACTTC. The chain combines TRBV6-2 or TRBV6-3 with TRBJ2-7, with a weak D call TRBD2 (6 bases). CDR3 length equals 15 residues. Trimming removed 0 bases from V and 0 bases from J, with 9 bases in between. Germline CDR1 reads MNHEY; CDR2 reads SVGEGT.

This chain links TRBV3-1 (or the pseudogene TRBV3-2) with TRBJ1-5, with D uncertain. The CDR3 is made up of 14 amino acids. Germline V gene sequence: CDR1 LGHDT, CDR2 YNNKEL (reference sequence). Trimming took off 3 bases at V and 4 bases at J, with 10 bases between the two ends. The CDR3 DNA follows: TGTGCCAGCAGCCAGCGCCCCGGTAATCAGCCCCAGCATTTT. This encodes CASSQRPGNQPQHF.

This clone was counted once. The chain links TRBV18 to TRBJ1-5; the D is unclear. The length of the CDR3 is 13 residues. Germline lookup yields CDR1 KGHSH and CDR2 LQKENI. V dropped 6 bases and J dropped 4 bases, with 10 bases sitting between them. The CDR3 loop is CASSPARNQPQHF. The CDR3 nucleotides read TGTGCCAGCTCCCCCGCACGGAATCAGCCCCAGCATTTT.

CDR3 DNA: TGTGCCAGTAGGCCCAGGGGACAGGGGAACACCGGGGAGCTGTTTTTT. Translated: CASRPRGQGNTGELFF. The V gene is TRBV19, the J gene TRBJ2-2; 9 positions match TRBD1. With 6 bases clipped from V and 1 base from J, the junction kept 6 bases outside the gene matches. Germline V lookup: CDR1 LNHDA, CDR2 SQIVND (reference sequence). CDR3 length: 16 residues.

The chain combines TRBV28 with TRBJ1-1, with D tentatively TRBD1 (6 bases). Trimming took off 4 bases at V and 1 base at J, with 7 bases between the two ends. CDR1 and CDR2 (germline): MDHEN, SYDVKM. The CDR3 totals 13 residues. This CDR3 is CASSSGENTEAFF. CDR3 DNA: TGTGCCAGCAGTTCAGGGGAGAACACTGAAGCTTTCTTT.

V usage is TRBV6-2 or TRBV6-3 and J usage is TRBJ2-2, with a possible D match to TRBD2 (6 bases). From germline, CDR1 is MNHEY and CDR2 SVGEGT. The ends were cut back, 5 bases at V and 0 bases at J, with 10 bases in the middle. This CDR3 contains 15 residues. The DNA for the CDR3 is TGTGCCAGCAGTACCGGGGACTCGAACACCGGGGAGCTGTTTTTT. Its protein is CASSTGDSNTGELFF.

CDR3 in DNA: TGTGCCAGCACCGGGACTAGCGGGGATTCGAACACCGGGGAGCTGTTTTTT. It specifies CASTGTSGDSNTGELFF. This chain links TRBV28 with TRBJ2-2, with 13 bases that match TRBD2. Germline trimming cut 7 bases from V and 0 bases from J; bases unmatched to any gene: 5. The CDR3 has 17 residues. Germline V gene lookup returns CDR1 MDHEN and CDR2 SYDVKM. Drawing the rest from reference TRBV28 and TRBJ2-2, the complete variable domain is DVKVTQSSRYLVKRTGEKVFLECVQDMDHENMFWYRQDPGLGLRLIYFSYDVKMKEKGDIPEGYSVSREKKERFSLILESASTNQTSMYLCASTGTSGDSNTGELFFGEGSRLTVL.

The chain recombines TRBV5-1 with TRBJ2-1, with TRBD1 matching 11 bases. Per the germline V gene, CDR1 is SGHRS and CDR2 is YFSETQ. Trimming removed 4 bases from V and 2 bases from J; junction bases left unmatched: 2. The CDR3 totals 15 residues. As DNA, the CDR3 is TGCGCCAGCAGCGGGGGACAGGGGGCCTACAATGAGCAGTTCTTC. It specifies CASSGGQGAYNEQFF. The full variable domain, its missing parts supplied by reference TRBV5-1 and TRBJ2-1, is KAGVTQTPRYLIKTRGQQVTLSCSPISGHRSVSWYQQTPGQGLQFLFEYFSETQRNKGNFPGRFSGRQFSNSRSEMNVSTLELGDSALYLCASSGGQGAYNEQFFGPGTRLTVL.

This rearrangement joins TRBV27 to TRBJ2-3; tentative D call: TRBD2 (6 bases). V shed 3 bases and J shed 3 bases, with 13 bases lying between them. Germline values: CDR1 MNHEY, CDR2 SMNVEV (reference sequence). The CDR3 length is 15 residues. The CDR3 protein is CASSFLVGRTDTQYF. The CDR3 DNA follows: TGTGCCAGCAGTTTTCTCGTCGGGAGAACAGATACGCAGTATTTT.

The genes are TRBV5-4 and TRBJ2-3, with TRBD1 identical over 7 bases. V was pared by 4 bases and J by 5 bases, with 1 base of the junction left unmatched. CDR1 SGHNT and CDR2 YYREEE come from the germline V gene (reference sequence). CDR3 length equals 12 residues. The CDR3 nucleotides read TGTGCCAGCAGCCGGACAGGAGATACGCAGTATTTT. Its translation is CASSRTGDTQYF.

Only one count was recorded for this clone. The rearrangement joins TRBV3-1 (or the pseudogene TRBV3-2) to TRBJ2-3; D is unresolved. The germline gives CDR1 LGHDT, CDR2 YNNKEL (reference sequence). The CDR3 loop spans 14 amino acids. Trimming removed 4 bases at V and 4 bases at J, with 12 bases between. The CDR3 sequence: CASSPSGAPDTQYF. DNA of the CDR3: TGTGCCAGCAGCCCCTCCGGAGCTCCAGATACGCAGTATTTT.

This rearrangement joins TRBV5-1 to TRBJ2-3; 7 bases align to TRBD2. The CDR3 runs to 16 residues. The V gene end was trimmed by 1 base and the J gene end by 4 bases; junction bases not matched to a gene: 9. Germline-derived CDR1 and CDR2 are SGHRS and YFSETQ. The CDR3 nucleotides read TGCGCCAGCAGCTTGCTGCGCGGGAGAAATGCAGATACGCAGTATTTT. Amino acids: CASSLLRGRNADTQYF. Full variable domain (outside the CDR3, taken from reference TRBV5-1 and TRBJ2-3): KAGVTQTPRYLIKTRGQQVTLSCSPISGHRSVSWYQQTPGQGLQFLFEYFSETQRNKGNFPGRFSGRQFSNSRSEMNVSTLELGDSALYLCASSLLRGRNADTQYFGPGTRLTVL.

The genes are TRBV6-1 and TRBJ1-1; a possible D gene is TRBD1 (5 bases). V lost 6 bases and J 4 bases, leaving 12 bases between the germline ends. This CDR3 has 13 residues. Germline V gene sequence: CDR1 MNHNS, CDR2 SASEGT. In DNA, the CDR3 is TGTGCCAGCAGCGCCTGGAGGGGCACTGAAGCTTTCTTT. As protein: CASSAWRGTEAFF.